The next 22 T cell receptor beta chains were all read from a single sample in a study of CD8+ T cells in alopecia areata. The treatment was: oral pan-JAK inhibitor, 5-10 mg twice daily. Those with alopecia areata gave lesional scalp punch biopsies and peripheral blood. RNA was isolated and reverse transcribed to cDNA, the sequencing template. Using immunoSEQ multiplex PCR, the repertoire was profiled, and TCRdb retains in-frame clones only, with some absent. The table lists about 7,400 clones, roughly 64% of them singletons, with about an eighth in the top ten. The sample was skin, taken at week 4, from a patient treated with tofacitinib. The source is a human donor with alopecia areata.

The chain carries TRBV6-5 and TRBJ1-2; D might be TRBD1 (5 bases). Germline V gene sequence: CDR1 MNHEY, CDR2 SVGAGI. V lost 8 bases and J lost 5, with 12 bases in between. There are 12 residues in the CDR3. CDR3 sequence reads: CASGRGPYGYTF. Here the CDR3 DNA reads TGTGCCAGCGGTCGGGGACCTTATGGCTACACCTTC.

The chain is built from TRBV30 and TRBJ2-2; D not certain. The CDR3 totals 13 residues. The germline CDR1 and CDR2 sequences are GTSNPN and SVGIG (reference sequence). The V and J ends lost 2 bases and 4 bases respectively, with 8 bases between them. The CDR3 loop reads CAWSYLGTGELFF. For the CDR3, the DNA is TGTGCCTGGAGTTACCTGGGCACCGGGGAGCTGTTTTTT.

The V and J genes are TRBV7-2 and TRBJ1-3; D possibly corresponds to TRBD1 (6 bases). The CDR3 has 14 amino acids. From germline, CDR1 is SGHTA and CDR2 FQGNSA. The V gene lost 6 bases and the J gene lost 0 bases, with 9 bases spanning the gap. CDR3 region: CASRTGASGNTIYF. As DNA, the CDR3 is TGTGCCAGCAGGACGGGGGCCTCTGGAAACACCATATATTTT.

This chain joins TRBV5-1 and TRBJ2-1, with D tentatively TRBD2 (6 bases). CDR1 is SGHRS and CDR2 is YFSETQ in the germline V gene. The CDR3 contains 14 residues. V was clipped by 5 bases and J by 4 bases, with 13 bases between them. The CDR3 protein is CASSRPLAYNEQFF. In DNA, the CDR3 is TGCGCCAGCAGTCGACCACTAGCTTACAATGAGCAGTTCTTC.

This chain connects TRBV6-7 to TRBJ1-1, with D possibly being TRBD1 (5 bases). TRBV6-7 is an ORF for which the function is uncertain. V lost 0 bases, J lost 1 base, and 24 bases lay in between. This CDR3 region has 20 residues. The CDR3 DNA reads TGTGCCAGCAGTTACTCGATCGGGACCAAAGTCTTGGGTCCGAACACTGAAGCTTTCTTT. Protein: CASSYSIGTKVLGPNTEAFF.

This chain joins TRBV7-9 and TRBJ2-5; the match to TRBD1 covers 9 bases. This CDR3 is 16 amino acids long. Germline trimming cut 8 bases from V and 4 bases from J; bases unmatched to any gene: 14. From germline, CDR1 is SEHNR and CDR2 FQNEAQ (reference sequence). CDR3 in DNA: TGTGCCAGCCTAGAAAGTCCAACAGGGGGCGGAGAGACCCAGTACTTC. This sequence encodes CASLESPTGGGETQYF.

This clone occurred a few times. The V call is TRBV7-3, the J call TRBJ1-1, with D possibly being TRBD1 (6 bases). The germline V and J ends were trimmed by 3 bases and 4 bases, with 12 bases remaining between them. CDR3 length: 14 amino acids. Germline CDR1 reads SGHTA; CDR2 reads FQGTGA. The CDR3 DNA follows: TGTGCCAGCAGCTTTCGGGGGCAAGGCACTGAAGCTTTCTTT. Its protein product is CASSFRGQGTEAFF.

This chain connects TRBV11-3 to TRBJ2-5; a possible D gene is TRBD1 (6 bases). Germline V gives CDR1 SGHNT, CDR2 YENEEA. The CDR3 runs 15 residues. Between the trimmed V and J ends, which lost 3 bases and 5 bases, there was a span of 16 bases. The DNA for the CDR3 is TGTGCCAGCAGCTTCGGTACAGGGCGGCGGGAGACCCAGTACTTC. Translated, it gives CASSFGTGRRETQYF.

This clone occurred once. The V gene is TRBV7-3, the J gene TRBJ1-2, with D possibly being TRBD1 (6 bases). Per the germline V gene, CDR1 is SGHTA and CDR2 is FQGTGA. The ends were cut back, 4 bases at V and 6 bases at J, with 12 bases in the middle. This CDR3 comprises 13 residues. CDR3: CASSWGQSDGYTF. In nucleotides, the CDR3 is TGTGCCAGCAGCTGGGGGCAAAGTGATGGCTACACCTTC.

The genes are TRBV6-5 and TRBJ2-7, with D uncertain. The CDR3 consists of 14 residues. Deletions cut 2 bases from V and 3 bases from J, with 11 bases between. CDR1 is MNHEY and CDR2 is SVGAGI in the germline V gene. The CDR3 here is CASSYRPSIYEQYF. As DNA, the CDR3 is TGTGCCAGCAGTTACCGGCCGAGCATCTACGAGCAGTACTTC.

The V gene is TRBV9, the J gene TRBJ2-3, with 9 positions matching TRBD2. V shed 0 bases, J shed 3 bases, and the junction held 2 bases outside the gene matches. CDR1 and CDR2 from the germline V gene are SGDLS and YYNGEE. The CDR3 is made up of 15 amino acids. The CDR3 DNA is TGTGCCAGCAGCGTAGTTGCGGGGGGGACAGATACGCAGTATTTT. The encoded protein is CASSVVAGGTDTQYF. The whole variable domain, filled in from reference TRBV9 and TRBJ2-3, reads DSGVTQTPKHLITATGQRVTLRCSPRSGDLSVYWYQQSLDQGLQFLIQYYNGEERAKGNILERFSAQQFPDLHSELNLSSLELGDSALYFCASSVVAGGTDTQYFGPGTRLTVL.

The CDR3 protein is CASSQGPQETQYF. The CDR3 DNA is TGTGCCAGCAGCCAGGGACCACAAGAGACCCAGTACTTC. V and J are TRBV7-3 and TRBJ2-5; D may correspond to TRBD1 or TRBD2 (5 bases each). Germline CDR1 reads SGHTA; CDR2 reads FQGTGA. V lost 5 bases and J 2 bases, leaving 9 bases between the germline ends. CDR3 length: 13 amino acids.

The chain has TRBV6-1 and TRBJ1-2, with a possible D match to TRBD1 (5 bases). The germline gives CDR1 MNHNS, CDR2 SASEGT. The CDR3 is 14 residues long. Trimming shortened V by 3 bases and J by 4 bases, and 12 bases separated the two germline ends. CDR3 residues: CASSESRAFYGYTF. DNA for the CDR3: TGTGCCAGCAGTGAGAGCAGGGCTTTCTATGGCTACACCTTC.

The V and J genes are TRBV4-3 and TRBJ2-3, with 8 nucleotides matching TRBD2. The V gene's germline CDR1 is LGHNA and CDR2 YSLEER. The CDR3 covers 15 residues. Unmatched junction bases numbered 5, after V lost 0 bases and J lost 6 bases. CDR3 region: CASSQEGTSGDTQYF. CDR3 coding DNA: TGCGCCAGCAGCCAAGAGGGGACTAGTGGGGATACGCAGTATTTT.

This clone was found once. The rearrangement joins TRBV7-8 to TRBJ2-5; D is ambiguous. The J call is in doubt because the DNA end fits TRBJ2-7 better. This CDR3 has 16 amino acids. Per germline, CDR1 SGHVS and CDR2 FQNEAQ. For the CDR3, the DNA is TGTGCCAGCAGCCCCGGCAGCACCGAGACCTCCTACGAGCAGTACTTC. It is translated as CASSPGSTETSYEQYF.

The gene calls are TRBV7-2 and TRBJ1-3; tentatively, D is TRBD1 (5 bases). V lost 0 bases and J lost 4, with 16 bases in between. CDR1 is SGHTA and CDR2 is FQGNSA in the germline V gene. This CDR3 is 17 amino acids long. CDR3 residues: CASSLAPMGGSGNTIYF. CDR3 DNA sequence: TGTGCCAGCAGCTTAGCTCCTATGGGGGGGTCAGGAAACACCATATATTTT.

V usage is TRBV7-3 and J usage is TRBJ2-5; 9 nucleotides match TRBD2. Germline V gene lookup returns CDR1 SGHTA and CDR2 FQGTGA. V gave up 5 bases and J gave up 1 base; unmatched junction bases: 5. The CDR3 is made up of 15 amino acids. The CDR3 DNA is TGTGCCAGCAGCGACTTAGCGGGAGCCCAAGAGACCCAGTACTTC. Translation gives CASSDLAGAQETQYF.

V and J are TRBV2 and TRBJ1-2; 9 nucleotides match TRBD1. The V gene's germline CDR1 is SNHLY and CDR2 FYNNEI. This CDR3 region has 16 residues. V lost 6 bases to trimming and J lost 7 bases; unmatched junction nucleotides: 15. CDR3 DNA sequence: TGTGCCAGCAGAAGACCTATTGGACAGGGGCCTGGTGGCTACACCTTC. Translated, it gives CASRRPIGQGPGGYTF.

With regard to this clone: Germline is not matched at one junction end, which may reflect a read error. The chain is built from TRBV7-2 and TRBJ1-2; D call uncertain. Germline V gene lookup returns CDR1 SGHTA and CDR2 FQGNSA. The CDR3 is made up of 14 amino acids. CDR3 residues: CAGSPAGLRHGYTF. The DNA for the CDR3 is TGTGCCGGCAGCCCGGCCGGGTTGAGGCATGGCTACACCTTC.

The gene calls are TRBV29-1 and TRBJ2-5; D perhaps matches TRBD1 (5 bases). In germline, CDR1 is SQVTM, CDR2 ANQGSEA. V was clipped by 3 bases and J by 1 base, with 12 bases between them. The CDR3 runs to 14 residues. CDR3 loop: CSVDVSGPQETQYF. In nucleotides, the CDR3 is TGCAGCGTTGATGTCTCAGGGCCCCAAGAGACCCAGTACTTC. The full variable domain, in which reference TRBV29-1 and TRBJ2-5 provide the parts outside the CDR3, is SAVISQKPSRDICQRGTSLTIQCQVDSQVTMMFWYRQQPGQSLTLIATANQGSEATYESGFVIDKFPISRPNLTFSTLTVSNMSPEDSSIYLCSVDVSGPQETQYFGPGTRLLVL.

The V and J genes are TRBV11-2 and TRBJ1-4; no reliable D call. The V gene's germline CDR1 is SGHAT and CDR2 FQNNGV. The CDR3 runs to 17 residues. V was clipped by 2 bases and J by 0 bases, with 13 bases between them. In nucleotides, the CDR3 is TGTGCCAGCAGCTTAATGGGCGGCTCTACAACTAATGAAAAACTGTTTTTT. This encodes CASSLMGGSTTNEKLFF.

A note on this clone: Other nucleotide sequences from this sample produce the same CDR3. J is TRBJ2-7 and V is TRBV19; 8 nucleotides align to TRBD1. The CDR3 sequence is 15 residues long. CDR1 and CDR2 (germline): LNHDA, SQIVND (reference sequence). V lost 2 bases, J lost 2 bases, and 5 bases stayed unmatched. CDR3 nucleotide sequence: TGTGCCAGTAGTATATCCGGACAGGGCACCTACGAGCAGTACTTC. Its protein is CASSISGQGTYEQYF. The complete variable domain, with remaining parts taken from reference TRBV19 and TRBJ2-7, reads DGGITQSPKYLFRKEGQNVTLSCEQNLNHDAMYWYRQDPGQGLRLIYYSQIVNDFQKGDIAEGYSVSREKKESFPLTVTSAQKNPTAFYLCASSISGQGTYEQYFGPGTRLTVT.